The source of this TCR beta chain is a study of response to subunit inactivated influenza vaccine. TCRdb recomputed calls from the RT-PCR reads with MiXCR, one row per CDR3 protein. The profile shows hundreds of thousands of distinct CDR3 sequences, 25% of them singletons. Study-wide findings and caveats: Authors suggested that a seasonal influenza vaccination recruits few new T cells each time.

Per germline, CDR1 ENHRY and CDR2 SYGVKD. The CDR3 is 13 residues long. The ends lost 6 bases at V and 5 bases at J; junction bases unmatched: 4. This clonotype was observed a handful of times. Its specificity is unknown. The V gene is TRBV10-3, the J gene TRBJ2-1, with 7 bases lining up with TRBD2. The sequence came from a man between 50 and 59 years old who received an inactivated influenza vaccine. The sequencing here drew on CD4+ T cells sorted from PBMCs, taken roughly 5 days after vaccination. CDR3 sequence reads: CAIRLGGNNEQFF. The CDR3, as DNA: TGTGCCATCAGGCTCGGGGGGAACAATGAGCAGTTCTTC.